The entry below gives a single T cell receptor (beta chain) sequence along with its context. This sample is drawn from a study of blood T cells in healthy people across ages. Next came a second PCR, run for about 6 to 12 cycles, which used a sample-barcoded 5' primer along with a J-beta primer mix. Each of the cDNA molecules was tagged by a template-switch adaptor with 12 random nucleotides. TCRdb analysed the 5' RACE reads with MiXCR anew, one entry per CDR3 protein. This sample has around 1,500,000 distinct CDR3 sequences, with 42% found just once. The individuals who served as donors were healthy Caucasians living in Russia, aged about 6 to 100. Peripheral blood, about 10 milliliters per donor, was collected. This CDR3 has 14 amino acids. The ends were cut back, 7 bases at V and 7 bases at J, with 20 bases in the middle.

Sequenced sample: blood. This sequence was found in a woman in her late teens or twenties in good health. The V and J genes are TRBV12-3 or TRBV12-4 and TRBJ2-7; unclear D gene. The CDR3 nucleotides are TGTGCCAGCATCCTGGGTAATTTGCCGGGTGAGCAGTACTTC. It codes for CASILGNLPGEQYF.